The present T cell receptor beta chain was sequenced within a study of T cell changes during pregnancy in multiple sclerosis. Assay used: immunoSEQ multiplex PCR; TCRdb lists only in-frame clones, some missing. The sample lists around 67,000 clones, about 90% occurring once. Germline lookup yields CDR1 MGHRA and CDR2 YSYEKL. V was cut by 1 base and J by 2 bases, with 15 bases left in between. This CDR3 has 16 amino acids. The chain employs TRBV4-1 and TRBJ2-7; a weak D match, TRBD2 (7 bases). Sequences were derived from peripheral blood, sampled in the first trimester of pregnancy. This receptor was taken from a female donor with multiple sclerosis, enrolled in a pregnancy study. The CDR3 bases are TGCGCCAGCAGCCAAGGGGGAGGGGGGGCCCCCTACGAGCAGTACTTC. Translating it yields CASSQGGGGAPYEQYF.